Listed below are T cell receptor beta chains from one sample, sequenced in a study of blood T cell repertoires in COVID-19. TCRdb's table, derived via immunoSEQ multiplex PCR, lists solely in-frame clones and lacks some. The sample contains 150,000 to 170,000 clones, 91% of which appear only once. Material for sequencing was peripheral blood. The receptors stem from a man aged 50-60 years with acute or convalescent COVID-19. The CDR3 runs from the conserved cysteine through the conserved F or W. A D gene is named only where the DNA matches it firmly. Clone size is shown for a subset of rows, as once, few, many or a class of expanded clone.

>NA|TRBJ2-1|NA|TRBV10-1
TGCGCCAGCAGCCCCGGGGGTGAGAGACACAATGAGCAGTTCTTC
CASSPGGERHNEQFF
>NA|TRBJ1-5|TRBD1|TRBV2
TGTGCCAGCAGGACAGGGTTTAGCAATCAGCCCCAGCATTTT
CASRTGFSNQPQHF
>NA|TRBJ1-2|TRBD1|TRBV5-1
TGCGCCAGCAGCCCCTCGGACAGGCGTGGGGGCTACACCTTC
CASSPSDRRGGYTF
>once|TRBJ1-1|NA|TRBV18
TGTGCCAGCTCACTCACGGGGGTTGGCGACACTGAAGCTTTCTTT
CASSLTGVGDTEAFF
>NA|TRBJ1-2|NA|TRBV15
TGTGCCACCAGCAGACCCGGGTTAGGGGCGAATGGCTACACCTTC
CATSRPGLGANGYTF
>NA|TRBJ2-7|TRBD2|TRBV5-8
TGTGCCAGCAGCCTGACTAGCGGGTTGCCCTACGAGCAGTACTTC
CASSLTSGLPYEQYF
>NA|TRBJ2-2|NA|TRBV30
TGTGCCTGGCGGTTTTTCACCGGGGAGCTGTTTTTT
CAWRFFTGELFF
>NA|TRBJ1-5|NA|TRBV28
TGTGCCAGCAGTTTGTTACTCAGCAATCAGCCCCAGCATTTT
CASSLLLSNQPQHF
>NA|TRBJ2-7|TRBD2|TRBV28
TGTGCCAGCAGTTTAGGCGGGAGGGACGAGCAGTACTTC
CASSLGGRDEQYF
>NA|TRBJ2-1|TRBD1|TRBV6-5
TGTGCCAGCAGTTACTTACAGGGGGCCTACAATGAGCAGTTCTTC
CASSYLQGAYNEQFF
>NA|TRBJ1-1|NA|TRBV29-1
TGCAGCGTTAGGGGGTTGGGGAACACTGAAGCTTTCTTT
CSVRGLGNTEAFF